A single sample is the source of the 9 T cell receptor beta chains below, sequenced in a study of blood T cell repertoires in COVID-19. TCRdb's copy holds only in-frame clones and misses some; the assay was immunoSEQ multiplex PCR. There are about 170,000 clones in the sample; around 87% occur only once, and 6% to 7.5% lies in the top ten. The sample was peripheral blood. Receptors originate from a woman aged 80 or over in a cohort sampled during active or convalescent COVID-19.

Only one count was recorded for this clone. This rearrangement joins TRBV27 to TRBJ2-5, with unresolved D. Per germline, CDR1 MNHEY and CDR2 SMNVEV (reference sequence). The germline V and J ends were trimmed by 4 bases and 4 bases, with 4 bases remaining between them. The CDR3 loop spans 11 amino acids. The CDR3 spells CASSSLETQYF. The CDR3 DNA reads TGTGCCAGCAGTTCCTTAGAGACCCAGTACTTC.

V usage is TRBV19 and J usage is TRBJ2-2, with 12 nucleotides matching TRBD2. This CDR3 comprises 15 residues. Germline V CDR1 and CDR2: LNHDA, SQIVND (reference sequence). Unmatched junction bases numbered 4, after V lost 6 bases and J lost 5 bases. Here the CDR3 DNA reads TGTGCCAGTAGCAGACTAGCGGGAGCTACCGGGGAGCTGTTTTTT. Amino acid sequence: CASSRLAGATGELFF.

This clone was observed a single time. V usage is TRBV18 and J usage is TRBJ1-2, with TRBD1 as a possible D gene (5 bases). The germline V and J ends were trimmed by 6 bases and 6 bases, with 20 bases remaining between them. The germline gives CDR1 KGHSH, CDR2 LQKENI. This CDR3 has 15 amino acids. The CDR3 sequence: CASSQFRGTTDGYTF. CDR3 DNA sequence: TGTGCCAGCTCCCAATTTCGGGGGACTACTGATGGCTACACCTTC. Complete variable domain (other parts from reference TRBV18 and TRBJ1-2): NAGVMQNPRHLVRRRGQEARLRCSPMKGHSHVYWYRQLPEEGLKFMVYLQKENIIDESGMPKERFSAEFPKEGPSILRIQQVVRGDSAAYFCASSQFRGTTDGYTFGSGTRLTVV.

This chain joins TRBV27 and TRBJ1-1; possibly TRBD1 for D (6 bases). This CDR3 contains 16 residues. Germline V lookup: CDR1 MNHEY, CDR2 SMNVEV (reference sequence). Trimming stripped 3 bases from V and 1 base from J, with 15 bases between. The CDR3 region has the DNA TGTGCCAGCAGTTTCGGGTACAGGGTTTCGAACACTGAAGCTTTCTTT. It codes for CASSFGYRVSNTEAFF.

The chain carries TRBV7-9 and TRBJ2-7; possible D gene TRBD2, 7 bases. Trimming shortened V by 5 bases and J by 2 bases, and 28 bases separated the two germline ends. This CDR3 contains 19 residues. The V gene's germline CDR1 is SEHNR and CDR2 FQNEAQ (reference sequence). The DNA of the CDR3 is TGTGCCAGCAGCCGACACGATCTTGGGGGGGCTAATGTCCCCTACGAGCAGTACTTC. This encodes CASSRHDLGGANVPYEQYF.

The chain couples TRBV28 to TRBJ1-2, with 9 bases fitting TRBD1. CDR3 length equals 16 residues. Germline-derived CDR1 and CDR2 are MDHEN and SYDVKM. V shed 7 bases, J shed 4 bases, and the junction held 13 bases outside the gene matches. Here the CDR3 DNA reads TGTGCCAGCAACGTTCAGGGTAGGACAGGGGCCTATGGCTACACCTTC. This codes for CASNVQGRTGAYGYTF.

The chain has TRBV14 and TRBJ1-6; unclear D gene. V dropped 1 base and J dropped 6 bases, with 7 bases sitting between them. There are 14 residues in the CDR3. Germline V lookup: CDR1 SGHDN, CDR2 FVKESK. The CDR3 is CASSQGHPNSPLHF. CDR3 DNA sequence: TGTGCCAGCAGCCAAGGACATCCTAATTCACCCCTCCACTTT.

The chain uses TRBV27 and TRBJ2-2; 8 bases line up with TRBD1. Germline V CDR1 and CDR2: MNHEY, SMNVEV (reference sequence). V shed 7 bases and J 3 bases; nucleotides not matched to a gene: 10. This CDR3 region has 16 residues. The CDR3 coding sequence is TGTGCCAGCACCAATCGCAGGGGGCGCGACACCGGGGAGCTGTTTTTT. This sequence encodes CASTNRRGRDTGELFF.

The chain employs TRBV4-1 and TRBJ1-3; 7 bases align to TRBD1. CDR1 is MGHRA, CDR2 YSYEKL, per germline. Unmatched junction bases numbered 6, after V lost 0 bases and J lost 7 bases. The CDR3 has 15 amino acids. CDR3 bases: TGCGCCAGCAGCCAAGATAAGGACAGGAGGAACACCATATATTTT. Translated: CASSQDKDRRNTIYF.